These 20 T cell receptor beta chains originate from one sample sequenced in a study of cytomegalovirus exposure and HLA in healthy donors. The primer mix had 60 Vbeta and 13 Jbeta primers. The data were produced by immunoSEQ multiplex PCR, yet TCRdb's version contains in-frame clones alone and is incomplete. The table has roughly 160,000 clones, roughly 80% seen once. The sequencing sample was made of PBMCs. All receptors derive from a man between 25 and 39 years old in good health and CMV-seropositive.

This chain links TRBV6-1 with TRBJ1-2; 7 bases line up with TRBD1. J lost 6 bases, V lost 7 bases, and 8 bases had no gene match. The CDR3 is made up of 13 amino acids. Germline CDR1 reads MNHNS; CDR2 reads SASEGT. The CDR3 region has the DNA TGTGCCAGCACCGACAGGGCTGATCATGGCTACACCTTC. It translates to CASTDRADHGYTF.

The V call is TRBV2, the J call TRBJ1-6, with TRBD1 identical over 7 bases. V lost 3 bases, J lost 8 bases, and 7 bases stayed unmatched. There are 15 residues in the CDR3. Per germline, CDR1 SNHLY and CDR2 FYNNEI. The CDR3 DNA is TGTGCCAGCAGTGACCGACAGGGCCTAGATTCACCCCTCCACTTT. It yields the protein CASSDRQGLDSPLHF.

As DNA, the CDR3 is TGCAGCGTTGAAGATGTTCTTTTCTCCTACAATGAGCAGTTCTTC. This gives the protein CSVEDVLFSYNEQFF. J is TRBJ2-1 and V is TRBV29-1; D gene unclear. The CDR3 runs 15 residues. Per germline, CDR1 SQVTM and CDR2 ANQGSEA. V gave up 0 bases and J gave up 0 bases, with 9 bases separating them.

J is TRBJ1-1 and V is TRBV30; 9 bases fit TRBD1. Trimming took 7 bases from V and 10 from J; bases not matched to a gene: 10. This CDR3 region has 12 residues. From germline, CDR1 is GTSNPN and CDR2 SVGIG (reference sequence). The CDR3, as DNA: TGTGCCTTAAACAGGGGGCCGGGGGGAGCTTTCTTT. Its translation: CALNRGPGGAFF.

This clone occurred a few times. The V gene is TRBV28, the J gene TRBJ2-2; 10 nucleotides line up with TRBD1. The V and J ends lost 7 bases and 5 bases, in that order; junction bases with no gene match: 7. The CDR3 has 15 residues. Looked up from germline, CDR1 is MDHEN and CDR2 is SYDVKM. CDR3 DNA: TGTGCCAGCACTTCGGGACAGGGGAGTACCGGGGAGCTGTTTTTT. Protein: CASTSGQGSTGELFF.

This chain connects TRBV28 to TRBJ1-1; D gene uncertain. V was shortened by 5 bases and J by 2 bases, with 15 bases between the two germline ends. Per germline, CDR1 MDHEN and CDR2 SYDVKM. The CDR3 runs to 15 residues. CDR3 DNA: TGTGCCAGCAGTACCCATGCGGGAACTAACACTGAAGCTTTCTTT. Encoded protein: CASSTHAGTNTEAFF.

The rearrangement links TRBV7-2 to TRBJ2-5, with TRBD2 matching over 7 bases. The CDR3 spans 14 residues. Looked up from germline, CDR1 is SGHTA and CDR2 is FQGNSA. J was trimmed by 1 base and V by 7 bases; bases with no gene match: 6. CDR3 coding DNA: TGTGCCAGCACCGCAGCGGGGCTCCAAGAGACCCAGTACTTC. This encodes CASTAAGLQETQYF. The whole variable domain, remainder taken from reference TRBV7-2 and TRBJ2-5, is GAGVSQSPSNKVTEKGKDVELRCDPISGHTALYWYRQSLGQGLEFLIYFQGNSAPDKSGLPSDRFSAERTGGSVSTLTIQRTQQEDSAVYLCASTAAGLQETQYFGPGTRLLVL.

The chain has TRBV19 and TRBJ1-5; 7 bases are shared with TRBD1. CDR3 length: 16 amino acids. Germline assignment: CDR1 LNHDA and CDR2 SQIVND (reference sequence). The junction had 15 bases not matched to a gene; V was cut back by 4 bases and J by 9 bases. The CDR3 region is CASSTRGTETGSPQHF. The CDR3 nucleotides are TGTGCCAGTAGTACCAGGGGGACGGAAACAGGCTCGCCCCAGCATTTT.

Here the CDR3 reads CASSPRTGLKDQETQYF. CDR3 nucleotide sequence: TGTGCCAGCTCTCCTCGGACAGGCCTTAAGGACCAAGAGACCCAGTACTTC. This rearrangement joins TRBV18 to TRBJ2-5; 7 bases agree with TRBD1. CDR1 and CDR2 (germline): KGHSH, LQKENI. The CDR3 covers 17 residues. The J segment lost 0 bases and the V segment lost 6 bases, leaving 13 bases of the junction unmatched.

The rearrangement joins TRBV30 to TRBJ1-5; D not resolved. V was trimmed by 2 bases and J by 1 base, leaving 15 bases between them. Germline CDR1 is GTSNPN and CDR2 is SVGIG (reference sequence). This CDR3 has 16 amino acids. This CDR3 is CAWSLGSRRSNQPQHF. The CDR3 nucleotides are TGTGCCTGGAGTCTCGGGAGTAGGAGAAGCAATCAGCCCCAGCATTTT.

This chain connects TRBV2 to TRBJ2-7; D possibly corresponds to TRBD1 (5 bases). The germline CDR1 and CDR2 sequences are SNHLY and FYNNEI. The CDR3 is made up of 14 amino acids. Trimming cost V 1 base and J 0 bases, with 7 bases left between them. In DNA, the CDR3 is TGTGCCAGCAGTGAAGGCAGGGTCTCCTACGAGCAGTACTTC. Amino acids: CASSEGRVSYEQYF.

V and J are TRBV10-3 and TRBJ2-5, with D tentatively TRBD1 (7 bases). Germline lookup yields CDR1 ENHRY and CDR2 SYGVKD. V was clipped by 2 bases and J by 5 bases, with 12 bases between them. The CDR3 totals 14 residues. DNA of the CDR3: TGTGCCATCAGTGAGGTCAGGGGGAGGGAGACCCAGTACTTC. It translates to CAISEVRGRETQYF.

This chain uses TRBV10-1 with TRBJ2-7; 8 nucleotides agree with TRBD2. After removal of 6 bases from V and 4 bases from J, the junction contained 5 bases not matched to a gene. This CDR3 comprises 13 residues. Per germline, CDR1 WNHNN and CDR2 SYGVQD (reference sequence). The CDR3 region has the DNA TGCGCCAGCAGCCATAGCGGGGCATACGAGCAGTACTTC. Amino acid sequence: CASSHSGAYEQYF.

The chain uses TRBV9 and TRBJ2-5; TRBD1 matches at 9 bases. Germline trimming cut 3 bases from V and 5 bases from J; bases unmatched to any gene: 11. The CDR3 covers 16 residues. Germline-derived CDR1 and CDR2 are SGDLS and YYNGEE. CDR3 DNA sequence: TGTGCCAGCAGCGCCCAGGGGGGACAGGGTTTTGAGACCCAGTACTTC. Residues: CASSAQGGQGFETQYF.

The CDR3 is CASSQFGGTDIQYF. CDR3 nucleotide sequence: TGCGCCAGCAGCCAATTCGGGGGTACGGACATTCAGTACTTC. The genes are TRBV4-1 and TRBJ2-4, with a weak D call TRBD2 (6 bases). This CDR3 is 14 amino acids long. Trimming shortened V by 2 bases and J by 8 bases, and 13 bases separated the two germline ends. Germline CDR1 MGHRA, CDR2 YSYEKL.

The CDR3 is CASSLGQAYSNQPQHF. DNA of the CDR3: TGTGCCAGCAGCTTGGGACAGGCATATAGCAATCAGCCCCAGCATTTT. The chain combines TRBV7-8 with TRBJ1-5; 8 nucleotides align to TRBD1. V gave up 3 bases and J gave up 0 bases; unmatched junction bases: 4. Germline V gene data show CDR1 as SGHVS and CDR2 as FQNEAQ. This CDR3 has 16 residues.

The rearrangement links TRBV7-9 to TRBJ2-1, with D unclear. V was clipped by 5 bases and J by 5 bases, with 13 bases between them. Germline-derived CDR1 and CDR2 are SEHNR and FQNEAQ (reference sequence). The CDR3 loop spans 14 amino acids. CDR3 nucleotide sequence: TGTGCCAGCAGCCCCACAGTCCAGGACAATGAGCAGTTCTTC. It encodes CASSPTVQDNEQFF.

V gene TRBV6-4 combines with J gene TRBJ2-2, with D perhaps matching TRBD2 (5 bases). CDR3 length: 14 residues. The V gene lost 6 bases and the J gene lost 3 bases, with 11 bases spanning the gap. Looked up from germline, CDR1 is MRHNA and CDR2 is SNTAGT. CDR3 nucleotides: TGTGCCAGCAGCGCGGACTTCTACACCGGGGAGCTGTTTTTT. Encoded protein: CASSADFYTGELFF.

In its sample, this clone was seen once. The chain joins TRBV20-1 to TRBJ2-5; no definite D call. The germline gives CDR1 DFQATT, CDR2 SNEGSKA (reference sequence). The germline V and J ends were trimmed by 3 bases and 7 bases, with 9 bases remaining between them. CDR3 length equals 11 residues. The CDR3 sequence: CSARGLGTQYF. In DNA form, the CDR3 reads TGCAGTGCTAGGGGCCTGGGGACCCAGTACTTC.

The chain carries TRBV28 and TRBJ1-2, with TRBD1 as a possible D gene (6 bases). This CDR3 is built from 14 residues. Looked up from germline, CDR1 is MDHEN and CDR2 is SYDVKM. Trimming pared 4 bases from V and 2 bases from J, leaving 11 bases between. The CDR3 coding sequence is TGTGCCAGCAGTTATTGGACAGACAACTATGGCTACACCTTC. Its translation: CASSYWTDNYGYTF.